One TCR beta chain is described in this entry. Germline-derived CDR1 and CDR2 are ENHRY and SYGVKD. The CDR3 spans 17 residues. The V gene lost 1 base and the J gene lost 10 bases, with 20 bases spanning the gap. This specimen belongs to a study of blood T cells in healthy people across ages. It was with a sample-barcoded 5' primer and a J-beta primer mix that a second PCR of roughly 6 to 11 cycles was run. Via MiXCR, TCRdb re-called the 5' RACE reads, giving one row per CDR3 protein. This table has around 1,600,000 distinct CDR3 sequences, approximately 43% appearing once. The chain has TRBV10-3 and TRBJ1-6; the D gene is possibly TRBD1 (5 bases). Sequencing was done on a sample of blood. This sequence originates from a woman younger than 30 in good health. The DNA of the CDR3 is TGTGCCATCAGTGAGTGGGGAAGGGGCCGGTCCAAGTCACCCCTCCACTTT. Its protein product is CAISEWGRGRSKSPLHF.